This T cell receptor beta chain emerged from a study of Ad26.COV2.S vaccination and SARS-CoV-2 variants. Turning to the study itself: Intramuscular Ad26.COV2.S doses were given once or twice, 56 days apart.

Sequencing was performed with immunoSEQ multiplex PCR; in TCRdb, only in-frame clones are kept and a portion is missing. The data show approximately 300,000 clones, 70% to 90% seen once. As concerns this clone: Its antigen is as yet unknown.

In germline, CDR1 is LGHDT, CDR2 YNNKEL (reference sequence). The CDR3 contains 13 residues. V shed 3 bases and J 5 bases; nucleotides not matched to a gene: 1. Study-wide findings and caveats: Spike-specific responses of CD8+ and CD4+ T cells were reported to display substantial breadth after vaccination.

Treatment noted: over 15 received Ad26.COV2.S at low or high dose, single or two shots; 5 received placebo; per-sample allocation not given. After the first vaccine or placebo injection, samples were drawn on day 63. The vaccine antigen was prefusion-stabilized Wuhan SARS-CoV-2 spike. The chain is built from TRBV3-1 (or the pseudogene TRBV3-2) and TRBJ2-1; TRBD1 matches 7 bases. The material was peripheral blood, obtained in a trial of Ad26.COV2.S vaccine versus placebo. The sequence came from a person between 18 and 65 years old who received the Ad26.COV2.S COVID-19 vaccine or a placebo. Here the CDR3 DNA reads TGTGCCAGCAGCCAGGACAGGCACAATGAGCAGTTCTTC. Translating gives CASSQDRHNEQFF.